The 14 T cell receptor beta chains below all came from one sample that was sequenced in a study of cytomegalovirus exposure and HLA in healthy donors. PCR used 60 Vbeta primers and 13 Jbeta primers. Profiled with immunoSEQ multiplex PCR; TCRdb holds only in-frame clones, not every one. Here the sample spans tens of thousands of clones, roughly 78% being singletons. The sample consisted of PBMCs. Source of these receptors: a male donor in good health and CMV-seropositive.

CDR3 loop: CATSREGDYTGELFF. The CDR3 region has the DNA TGTGCCACCAGCAGAGAGGGGGACTACACCGGGGAGCTGTTTTTT. This chain connects TRBV15 to TRBJ2-2; tentative D call: TRBD2 (6 bases). V was pared by 0 bases and J by 3 bases, with 8 bases between. Germline-derived CDR1 and CDR2 are LNHNV and YYDKDF (reference sequence). This CDR3 has 15 residues.

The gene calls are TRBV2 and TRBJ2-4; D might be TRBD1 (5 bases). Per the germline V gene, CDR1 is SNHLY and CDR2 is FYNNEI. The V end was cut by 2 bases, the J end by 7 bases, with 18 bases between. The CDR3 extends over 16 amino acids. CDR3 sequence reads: CASSELDIGRTNIQYF. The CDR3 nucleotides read TGTGCCAGCAGTGAATTGGACATCGGAAGAACGAACATTCAGTACTTC.

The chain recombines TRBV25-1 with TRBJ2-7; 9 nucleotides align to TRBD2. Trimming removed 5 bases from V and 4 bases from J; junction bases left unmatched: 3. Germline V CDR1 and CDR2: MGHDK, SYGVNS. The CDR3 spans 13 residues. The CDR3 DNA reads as TGTGCCAGCAGTATTCTAGCGGGATACGAGCAGTACTTC. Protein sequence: CASSILAGYEQYF.

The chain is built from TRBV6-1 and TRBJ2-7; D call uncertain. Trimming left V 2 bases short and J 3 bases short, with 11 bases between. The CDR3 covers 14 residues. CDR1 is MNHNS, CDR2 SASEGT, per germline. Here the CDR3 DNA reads TGTGCCAGCAGTGAATCTCAGATGGTCTACGAGCAGTACTTC. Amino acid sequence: CASSESQMVYEQYF.

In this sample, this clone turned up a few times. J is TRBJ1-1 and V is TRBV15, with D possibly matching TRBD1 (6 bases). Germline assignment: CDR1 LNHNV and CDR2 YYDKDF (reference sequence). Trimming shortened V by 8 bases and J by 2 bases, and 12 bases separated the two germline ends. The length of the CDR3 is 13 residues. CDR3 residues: CATGGAENTEAFF. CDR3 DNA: TGTGCCACCGGGGGGGCGGAAAACACTGAAGCTTTCTTT.

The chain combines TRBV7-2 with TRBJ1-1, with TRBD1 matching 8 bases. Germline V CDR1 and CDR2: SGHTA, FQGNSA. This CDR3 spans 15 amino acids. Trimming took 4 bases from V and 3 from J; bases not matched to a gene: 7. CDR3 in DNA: TGTGCCAGCAGCTCACAGGGGGGGTGGGACACTGAAGCTTTCTTT. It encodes CASSSQGGWDTEAFF. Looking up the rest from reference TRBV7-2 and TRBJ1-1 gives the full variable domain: GAGVSQSPSNKVTEKGKDVELRCDPISGHTALYWYRQSLGQGLEFLIYFQGNSAPDKSGLPSDRFSAERTGGSVSTLTIQRTQQEDSAVYLCASSSQGGWDTEAFFGQGTRLTVV.

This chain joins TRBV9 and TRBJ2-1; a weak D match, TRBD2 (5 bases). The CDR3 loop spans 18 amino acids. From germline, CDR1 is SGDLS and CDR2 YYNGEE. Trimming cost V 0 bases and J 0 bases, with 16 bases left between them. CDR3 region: CASSVGILTSYSYNEQFF. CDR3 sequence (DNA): TGTGCCAGCAGCGTAGGGATCCTCACTAGTTACTCCTACAATGAGCAGTTCTTC. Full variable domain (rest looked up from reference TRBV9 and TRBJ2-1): DSGVTQTPKHLITATGQRVTLRCSPRSGDLSVYWYQQSLDQGLQFLIQYYNGEERAKGNILERFSAQQFPDLHSELNLSSLELGDSALYFCASSVGILTSYSYNEQFFGPGTRLTVL.

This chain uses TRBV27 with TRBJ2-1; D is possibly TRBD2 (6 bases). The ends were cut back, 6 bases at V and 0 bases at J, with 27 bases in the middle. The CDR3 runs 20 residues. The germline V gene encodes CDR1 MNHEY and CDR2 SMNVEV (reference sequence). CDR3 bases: TGTGCCAGCAGGGGAAAGTCAGTAACCCTAGCGCGGAGCTCCTACAATGAGCAGTTCTTC. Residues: CASRGKSVTLARSSYNEQFF.

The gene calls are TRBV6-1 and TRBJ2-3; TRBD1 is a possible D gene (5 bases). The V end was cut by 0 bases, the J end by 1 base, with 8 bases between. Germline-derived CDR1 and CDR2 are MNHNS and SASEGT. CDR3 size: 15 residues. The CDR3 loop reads CASSEALGGTDTQYF. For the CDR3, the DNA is TGTGCCAGCAGTGAAGCGCTAGGGGGCACAGATACGCAGTATTTT.

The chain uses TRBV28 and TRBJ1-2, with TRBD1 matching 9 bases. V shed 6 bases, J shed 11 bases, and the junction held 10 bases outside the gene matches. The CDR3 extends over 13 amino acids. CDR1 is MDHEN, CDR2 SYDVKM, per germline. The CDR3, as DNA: TGTGCCAGCAGAACCGGGACAGGGTTGAGGTACACCTTC. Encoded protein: CASRTGTGLRYTF.

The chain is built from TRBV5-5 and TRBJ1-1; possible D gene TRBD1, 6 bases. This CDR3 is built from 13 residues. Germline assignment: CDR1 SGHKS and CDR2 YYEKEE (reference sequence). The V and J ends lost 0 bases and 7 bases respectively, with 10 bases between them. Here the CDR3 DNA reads TGTGCCAGCAGCTTGGCCGTACAGGGTGAAGCTTTCTTT. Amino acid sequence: CASSLAVQGEAFF.

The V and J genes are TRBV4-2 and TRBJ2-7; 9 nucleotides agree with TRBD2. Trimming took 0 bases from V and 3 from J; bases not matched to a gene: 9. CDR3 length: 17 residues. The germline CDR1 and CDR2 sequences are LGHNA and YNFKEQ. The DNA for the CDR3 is TGTGCCAGCAGCCAAGAGGGGGTCGGAGCGGGAGGCTACGAGCAGTACTTC. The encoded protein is CASSQEGVGAGGYEQYF.

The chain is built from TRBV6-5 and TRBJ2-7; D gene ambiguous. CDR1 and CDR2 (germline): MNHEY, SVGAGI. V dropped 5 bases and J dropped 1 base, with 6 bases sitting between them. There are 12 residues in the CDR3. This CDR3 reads CASSPPSYEQYF. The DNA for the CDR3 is TGTGCCAGCAGTCCTCCGTCCTACGAGCAGTACTTC.

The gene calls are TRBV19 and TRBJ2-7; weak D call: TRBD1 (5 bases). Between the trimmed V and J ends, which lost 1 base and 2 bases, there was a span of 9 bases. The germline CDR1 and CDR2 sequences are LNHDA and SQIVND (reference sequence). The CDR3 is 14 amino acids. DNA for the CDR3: TGTGCCAGTAGTATAGGTGCAGGGACCTACGAGCAGTACTTC. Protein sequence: CASSIGAGTYEQYF.